This TCR beta chain was observed in a study of blood T cell repertoires in COVID-19 (dated by TCRdb to 2020 to 2021). With respect to the entire study: Samples covering the acute and convalescent phases of COVID-19 were provided by collaborators in the United States, Italy and Spain. The samples were drawn from two sources: the first 160 participants of the ongoing ImmuneRACE study, and 950 to 1,500 subjects contributed by 6 global collaborators. Sample metadata almost always included a de-identified subject ID, COVID-19 status, age in years and sex. Where available, HLA class I and class II types were obtained from metadata supplied by the sample provider rather than from assay-based typing. The repertoires were made available in a free public database intended to serve as a resource for research on the immune response to SARS-CoV-2. The prospective study material was composed of cDNA or gDNA derived from T cells, B-cell-depleted T cells, or PBMCs. The dataset comprised deeply sampled blood TCRbeta repertoires from subjects exposed to, actively infected with, or recovered from COVID-19.

Whole blood was collected in K2EDTA tubes by collaborating institutions according to the institutions' own protocols. For TCRbeta analysis, collaborators shipped samples as frozen whole blood, isolated PBMCs, or DNA extracted from either of those sample types. In the case of this clone: Its antigen has not been determined. Base qualities were left out, and no much larger clone turns up one base away.

On the study overall, not on this receptor specifically: Clinical and demographic metadata were provided uncurated, with the amount varying by source and participant.

After removal of 0 bases from V and 3 bases from J, the junction retains 6 bases not matched to a gene. Looking up the germline V gene (reference sequence) yields CDR1 SGHKS and CDR2 YYEKEE. The CDR3 contains 18 residues, cysteine and phenylalanine counted. This entry keeps only the CDR3 DNA: 54 bases, framed from base 1. TCRbeta CDR3 regions were amplified from genomic DNA by means of the immunoSEQ Assay, a bias-controlled multiplex PCR. As for the original processing: Nucleated cell counts per sample were estimated from amplification of reference gene primers within the assay. To quantify the absolute abundance of each unique TCRbeta CDR3 rearrangement, sequence reads were collapsed and filtered. For each sample, productive Simpson clonality was calculated as the square root of Simpson's diversity index over productive rearrangements. In TCRdb, the immuneACCESS table is reduced to in-frame sequences with V and J assigned. These tables do not hold every clone; where another copy was compared, an unresolved V gene accounts for under half, and the others remain unexplained. D and trimming were read from the DNA, whereas the V and J calls and clone size are those reported in that table. Recorded for this sample are 70,000 to 90,000 clones; roughly 70% of them occurred a single time. Roughly 2.6% of the sample comes from the top ten.

This receptor chain uses TRBV5-5 and TRBJ2-4, with 13 junctional bases fitting TRBD2. What was sequenced was peripheral blood. This clonotype was sampled from a human donor with acute or convalescent COVID-19. The donor label of this sample is uncertain. Here is the DNA: TGTGCCAGCAGCTTGGCCGGGACTAGCGGGGCGAACAAAAACATTCAGTACTTC. This yields the protein CASSLAGTSGANKNIQYF. When the CDR3 is completed using the reference TRBV5-5 and TRBJ2-4 genes on either side, the full variable domain is DAGVTQSPTHLIKTRGQQVTLRCSPISGHKSVSWYQQVLGQGPQFIFQYYEKEERGRGNFPDRFSARQFPNYSSELNVNALLLGDSALYLCASSLAGTSGANKNIQYFGAGTRLSVL.